A selection of T cell receptor beta chains follows, all from one sample in a study of blood T cell repertoires in COVID-19. The table came from immunoSEQ multiplex PCR; TCRdb's copy has only in-frame clones and leaves some out. The top ten hold 1.5% of the sample, which has nearly 95,000 clones, roughly 90% seen once. The sequenced material came from peripheral blood. All receptors derive from a human donor with active COVID-19. The donor label of this sample is uncertain. CDR3s include the opening cysteine and the closing phenylalanine or tryptophan. The D gene is left open where the match is weak. Only part of the rows carry a size: once, few, many, or a class if the clone is expanded.

v_gene	d_gene	abundance	j_gene	CDR3nt	CDR3aa
TRBV19	TRBD1	.	TRBJ1-2	TGTGCCAGTAGTATGGATGTCGGACAGGGGTATCGTGGCTATGGCTACACCTTC	CASSMDVGQGYRGYGYTF
TRBV4-2	TRBD2	.	TRBJ2-5	TGTGCCAGCAGCTACGGGACTAGCGGCCAAGAGACCCAGTACTTC	CASSYGTSGQETQYF
TRBV6-1	.	.	TRBJ1-5	TGTGCCAGCAGTGCCGAGGCGGGGTCTAGCAATCAGCCCCAGCATTTT	CASSAEAGSSNQPQHF
TRBV28	TRBD1	.	TRBJ2-2	TGTGCCAGCGGATTTCGGGACAGGGGGCGGACCGGGGAGCTGTTTTTT	CASGFRDRGRTGELFF
TRBV5-6	.	once	TRBJ1-2	TGTGCCAGCACCGAAACCCGACTCCGGTTAAGTGGCTACACCTTC	CASTETRLRLSGYTF
TRBV19	.	few	TRBJ1-2	TGTGCCAGTAGTTGGACAGAAGGCTACACCTTC	CASSWTEGYTF
TRBV19	.	.	TRBJ1-5	TGTGCCAGTAGTCCCTACAGGGCCCTTAGCAATCAGCCCCAGCATTTT	CASSPYRALSNQPQHF
TRBV15	.	.	TRBJ1-2	TGTGCCACCAGCAGAGGGATGGGCGGCTACACCTTC	CATSRGMGGYTF
TRBV6-5	.	.	TRBJ1-5	TGTGCCACAGCCGTTGGGGAGGCTCAGCCCCAGCATTTT	CATAVGEAQPQHF
TRBV6-2/TRBV6-3	TRBD1	.	TRBJ2-1	TGTGCCAGCAGCCACCGGGACAGGGGGCTGGAGCAGTTCTTC	CASSHRDRGLEQFF
TRBV4-3	TRBD2	.	TRBJ2-3	TGCGCCAGCAGCCAAGCCATTCTAGCGGGGGGCTCCTCAGATACGCAGTATTTT	CASSQAILAGGSSDTQYF